Listed below are T cell receptor beta chains from one sample, sequenced in a study of response to subunit inactivated influenza vaccine. TCRdb analysed the RT-PCR reads with MiXCR anew, one entry per CDR3 protein. The table has roughly 710,000 distinct CDR3 sequences, around 15% seen once. The sample in question was PBMCs from blood, obtained around two weeks before vaccination. These receptors all stem from a man aged 50-59 years who received an inactivated influenza vaccine. Both conserved end residues are part of each CDR3. The D gene is left open where the match is weak. Some rows mark clone size as missing; the rest say once, few, many or name a class of expanded clone.

j_call v_call clone_size d_call cdr3_aa cdr3_nt
TRBJ2-1 TRBV20-1 many - CSARAMGGASIEQFF TGCAGTGCTAGAGCGATGGGGGGGGCCTCCATTGAGCAGTTCTTC
TRBJ2-1 TRBV19 - - CATRGDLLTPNEQFF TGTGCCACTAGGGGAGATCTTTTAACTCCCAATGAGCAGTTCTTC
TRBJ2-4 TRBV5-4 - - CASSLSPVGGLKNIQYF TGTGCCAGCAGCCTATCACCCGTGGGGGGCCTAAAGAACATTCAGTACTTC
TRBJ2-7 TRBV10-3 - - CAISDLSKSVSYEQYF TGTGCCATCAGTGACCTAAGCAAATCGGTCTCCTACGAGCAGTACTTC
TRBJ2-7 TRBV2 - - CASSDLRAGEQYF TGTGCCAGCAGTGATTTAAGGGCTGGAGAGCAGTACTTC
TRBJ1-4 TRBV6-1 - - CASSPGWTASTNEKLFF TGTGCCAGCAGCCCCGGATGGACAGCCTCAACTAATGAAAAACTGTTCTTT
TRBJ2-7 TRBV15 - - CATSREDGGMANYEQYF TGTGCCACCAGCAGAGAAGATGGGGGAATGGCTAACTACGAGCAGTACTTC
TRBJ2-7 TRBV5-1 - - CASSWKVDNKQYF TGCGCCAGCAGCTGGAAGGTGGACAATAAGCAGTACTTC
TRBJ2-1 TRBV5-5 many TRBD1 CASSLWGPGTGNYNEQFF TGTGCCAGCAGCTTATGGGGGCCGGGGACAGGGAATTACAATGAGCAGTTCTTC
TRBJ2-7 TRBV5-1 - - CASSWMDNPGPLGGEQYF TGCGCCAGCAGCTGGATGGATAACCCGGGGCCCCTGGGGGGCGAGCAGTACTTC
TRBJ1-5 TRBV12-3/TRBV12-4 few - CASSFNHQPQHF TGTGCCAGCAGTTTTAACCATCAGCCCCAGCATTTT
TRBJ2-5 TRBV10-3 few - CAISTGTGDQYF TGTGCCATCAGTACAGGAACTGGGGACCAGTACTTC
TRBJ2-2 TRBV28 few - CASIPGGLGELFF TGTGCCAGCATCCCTGGGGGTCTCGGGGAGCTGTTTTTT
TRBJ2-3 TRBV7-8 - - CASNLYTTSRGDTQYF TGTGCCAGCAACCTTTATACAACTAGCCGAGGCGATACGCAGTATTTT
TRBJ1-1 TRBV18 few TRBD1 CASHDRDRTVNTEAFF TGTGCCAGCCACGACCGGGACAGGACCGTTAACACTGAAGCTTTCTTT
TRBJ2-4 TRBV20-1 many TRBD2 CSARGGLAGATIQYF TGCAGTGCTAGAGGGGGACTAGCGGGAGCCACAATTCAGTACTTC
TRBJ2-1 TRBV2 - - CASRGEGNEQFF TGTGCCAGCAGAGGAGAGGGTAATGAGCAGTTCTTC
TRBJ2-1 TRBV7-9 many TRBD1 CASSLDRGIHNEQFF TGTGCCAGCAGCTTGGACAGGGGAATCCACAATGAGCAGTTCTTC
TRBJ2-3 TRBV12-3/TRBV12-4 few - CASRPATDTQYF TGTGCCAGCAGGCCCGCGACAGATACGCAGTATTTT
TRBJ1-1 TRBV11-2 many - CASSLSPGTNTEAFF TGTGCCAGCAGCTTATCCCCAGGGACTAACACTGAAGCTTTCTTT
TRBJ1-6 TRBV20-1 - - CSARPPGTPNSPLHF TGCAGTGCTAGACCCCCCGGGACACCGAATTCACCCCTCCACTTT
TRBJ2-4 TRBV2 few TRBD1 CASSEGQGRIAKNIQYF TGTGCCAGCAGTGAAGGACAGGGTAGGATCGCCAAAAACATTCAGTACTTC
TRBJ2-1 TRBV29-1 - TRBD2 CSVGGGLYNEQFF TGCAGCGTTGGGGGGGGACTCTACAATGAGCAGTTCTTC
TRBJ2-2 TRBV6-2/TRBV6-3 few TRBD1 CASTIGQGSSGELFF TGTGCCAGTACAATCGGACAGGGATCATCCGGGGAGCTGTTTTTT
TRBJ1-2 TRBV2 few TRBD1 CASRTGSIYGYTF TGTGCCAGCAGGACAGGGAGTATCTATGGCTACACCTTC
TRBJ2-1 TRBV24-1 - - CATSEATGNSYNEQFF TGTGCCACCAGTGAAGCTACAGGGAACTCCTACAATGAGCAGTTCTTC
TRBJ1-3 TRBV7-2 - - CASSPIQGHGNTIYF TGTGCCAGCAGCCCGATTCAGGGGCATGGAAACACCATATATTTT
TRBJ2-1 TRBV30 few TRBD1 CAWSSTFGQGWDNEQFF TGTGCCTGGAGTTCAACATTCGGACAGGGCTGGGACAATGAGCAGTTCTTC
TRBJ1-1 TRBV7-8 many - CASSLAGSGSMNTEAFF TGTGCCAGCAGCTTAGCTGGGTCAGGGAGTATGAACACTGAAGCTTTCTTT
TRBJ2-5 TRBV19 few TRBD2 CASSPTGTSIETQYF TGTGCCAGTAGTCCAACCGGGACTAGCATCGAGACCCAGTACTTC
TRBJ2-2 TRBV7-3 few TRBD2 CASSSTSGRVWSGELFF TGTGCCAGCAGCTCGACTAGCGGGAGGGTATGGTCCGGGGAGCTGTTTTTT
TRBJ2-2 TRBV6-2/TRBV6-3 - - CASSRGDSSTGELFF TGTGCCAGCAGTAGGGGGGACAGCTCCACCGGGGAGCTGTTTTTT
TRBJ2-7 TRBV20-1 few - CSAPTTVGSVGEQYF TGCAGTGCCCCTACAACCGTCGGGAGCGTGGGGGAGCAGTACTTC
TRBJ2-7 TRBV7-9 - - CASSLESGVHTYEQYF TGTGCCAGCAGCTTAGAGTCAGGGGTTCATACCTACGAGCAGTACTTC
TRBJ2-5 TRBV6-1 many TRBD2 CASSRGLVTLETQYF TGTGCCAGCAGCCGCGGACTAGTAACCTTAGAGACCCAGTACTTC
TRBJ2-1 TRBV20-1 - - CSARDRGVGSSRNEQFF TGCAGTGCTAGAGATCGGGGTGTAGGTAGCAGTAGGAATGAGCAGTTCTTC
TRBJ2-1 TRBV27 few TRBD2 CASSPSSGGNNEQFF TGTGCCAGCAGTCCCTCTAGCGGGGGGAACAATGAGCAGTTCTTC
TRBJ1-1 TRBV4-1 few TRBD1 CASSQVGTVEAFF TGCGCCAGCAGCCAAGTAGGGACAGTTGAAGCTTTCTTT
TRBJ2-2 TRBV6-4 - TRBD2 CASSLELAGGPTVGELFF TGTGCCAGCAGCCTCGAACTAGCGGGAGGCCCAACAGTGGGGGAGCTGTTTTTT
TRBJ1-1 TRBV7-9 - - CASSPNENTEAFF TGTGCCAGCAGCCCGAACGAGAACACTGAAGCTTTCTTT
TRBJ2-7 TRBV19 - - CASSLWTDAYEQYF TGTGCCAGTAGTCTATGGACGGACGCCTACGAGCAGTACTTC
TRBJ1-4 TRBV7-9 few - CASSSRDGNFLFF TGTGCCAGCAGCAGCCGGGACGGAAATTTTCTGTTTTTT